This TCR beta chain appears in the sequencing data of a study of T cell responses to AZD1222 COVID-19 vaccine. The V end lost 0 bases, the J end lost 6 bases, and 9 bases lay between the germline ends. CDR3 length equals 14 residues. Per the germline V gene, CDR1 is WSHSY and CDR2 is SAAADI. Assay: immunoSEQ multiplex PCR; the TCRdb copy retains only in-frame clones and omits some. The sample carries approximately 130,000 clones, about 94% recorded once. This TCR was sampled from an adult in good health. The genes are TRBV10-2 and TRBJ1-5, with D possibly matching TRBD1 (5 bases). The source material was peripheral blood, sampled on day 0 of AZD1222 vaccination. The chain's CDR3 is CASSESDSGQPQHF. The CDR3, as DNA: TGCGCCAGCAGTGAGTCCGACAGCGGTCAGCCCCAGCATTTT.